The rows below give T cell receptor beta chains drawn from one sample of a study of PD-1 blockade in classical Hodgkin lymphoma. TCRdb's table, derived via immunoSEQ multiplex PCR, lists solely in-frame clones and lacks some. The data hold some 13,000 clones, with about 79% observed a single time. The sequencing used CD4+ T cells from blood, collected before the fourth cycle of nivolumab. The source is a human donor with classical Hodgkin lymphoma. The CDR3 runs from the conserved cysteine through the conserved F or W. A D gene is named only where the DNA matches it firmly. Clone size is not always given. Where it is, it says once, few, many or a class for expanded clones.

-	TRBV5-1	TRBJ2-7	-	CASTIEYEGTEQYF	TGCGCCAGCACCATAGAATATGAGGGGACGGAGCAGTACTTC
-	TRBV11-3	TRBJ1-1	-	CASSQRLGGSTEAFF	TGTGCCAGCAGTCAACGCCTGGGGGGGTCCACTGAAGCTTTCTTT
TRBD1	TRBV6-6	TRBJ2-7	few	CATSPGQVAGQYF	TGTGCCACCTCTCCGGGACAGGTCGCAGGGCAGTACTTC
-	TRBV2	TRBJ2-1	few	CASSEERQFHNEQFF	TGTGCCAGCAGTGAAGAGAGGCAGTTTCACAATGAGCAGTTCTTC
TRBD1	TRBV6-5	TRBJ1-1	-	CASSSWTGSNTEAFF	TGTGCCAGCAGTTCCTGGACAGGTTCCAACACTGAAGCTTTCTTT
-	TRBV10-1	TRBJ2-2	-	CASSRESNTGELFF	TGCGCCAGTAGTAGGGAGTCGAACACCGGGGAGCTGTTTTTT
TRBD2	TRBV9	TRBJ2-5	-	CASSPVPAGSQETQYF	TGTGCCAGCAGCCCCGTTCCAGCGGGGTCCCAAGAGACCCAGTACTTC
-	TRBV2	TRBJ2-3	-	CASSVLNTDTQYF	TGTGCCAGCAGTGTGCTGAACACAGATACGCAGTATTTT
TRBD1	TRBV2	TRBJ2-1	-	CASSGTGAAGGDEQFF	TGTGCCAGCAGTGGGACAGGGGCTGCAGGGGGAGATGAGCAGTTCTTC
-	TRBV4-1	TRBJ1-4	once	CASSPQGATNEKLFF	TGCGCCAGCAGCCCCCAGGGAGCAACTAATGAAAAACTGTTTTTT
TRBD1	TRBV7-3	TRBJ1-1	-	CASSSGGSLSTEAFF	TGTGCCAGCAGCTCAGGGGGTTCTCTGTCCACTGAAGCTTTCTTT
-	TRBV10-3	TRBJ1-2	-	CAISGQPNYGYTF	TGTGCCATCAGTGGTCAGCCGAACTATGGCTACACCTTC
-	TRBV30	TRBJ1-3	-	CAWSVGNTIYF	TGTGCCTGGAGTGTTGGGAACACCATATATTTT
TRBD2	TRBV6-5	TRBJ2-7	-	CASSSSGGRRAYEQYF	TGTGCCAGCAGTTCGTCGGGCGGGAGAAGGGCCTACGAGCAGTACTTC
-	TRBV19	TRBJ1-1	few	CASSRRQNTEAFF	TGTGCCAGTAGTAGGAGACAGAACACTGAAGCTTTCTTT
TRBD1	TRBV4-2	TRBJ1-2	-	CASSQGTGVYGYTF	TGTGCCAGCAGCCAAGGGACAGGGGTTTATGGCTACACCTTC
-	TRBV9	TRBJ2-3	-	CASSVGGPQTDTQYF	TGTGCCAGCAGCGTGGGCGGTCCCCAGACAGATACGCAGTATTTT
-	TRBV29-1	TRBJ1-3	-	CSVWTAYSGNTIYF	TGCAGCGTTTGGACAGCATACTCTGGAAACACCATATATTTT
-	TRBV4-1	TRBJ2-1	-	CASSQDLRSQFF	TGCGCCAGCAGCCAAGATCTTAGATCCCAGTTCTTC
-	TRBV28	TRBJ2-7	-	CASSLGVSYEQYF	TGTGCCAGCAGTTTAGGGGTTTCCTACGAGCAGTACTTC
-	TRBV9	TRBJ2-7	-	CASSVAPTSSYEQYF	TGTGCCAGCAGCGTAGCCCCGACTAGCTCCTACGAGCAGTACTTC
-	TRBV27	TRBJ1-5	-	CASSLRQSNQPQHF	TGTGCCAGCAGTCTAAGACAGAGCAATCAGCCCCAGCATTTT
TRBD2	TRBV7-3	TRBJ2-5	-	CASSLGLAGEQYF	TGTGCCAGCAGCTTAGGACTAGCGGGGGAGCAGTACTTC
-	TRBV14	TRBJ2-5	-	CVSSQDYGFQETQYF	TGTGTCAGCAGCCAAGATTATGGGTTCCAAGAGACCCAGTACTTC
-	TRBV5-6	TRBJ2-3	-	CASSLGRGPLSTDTQYF	TGTGCCAGCAGCTTAGGGCGGGGCCCACTCAGCACAGATACGCAGTATTTT
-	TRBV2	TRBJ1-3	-	CASSERGARGNTIYF	TGTGCCAGCAGTGAACGGGGGGCGCGGGGAAACACCATATATTTT
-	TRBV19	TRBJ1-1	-	CASSMRSGSYTEAFF	TGTGCCAGTAGTATGAGGTCAGGGAGCTACACTGAAGCTTTCTTT
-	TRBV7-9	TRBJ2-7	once	CASSFSGTRSEQYF	TGTGCCAGCAGCTTTTCAGGGACCAGAAGCGAGCAGTACTTC
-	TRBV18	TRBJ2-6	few	CASSVVSGANVLTF	TGTGCCAGCTCCGTAGTCTCTGGGGCCAACGTCCTGACTTTC
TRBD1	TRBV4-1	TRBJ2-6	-	CASSQRGDRGPFLSGANVLTF	TGCGCCAGCAGCCAGAGGGGCGACAGGGGCCCCTTTCTCTCTGGGGCCAACGTCCTGACTTTC
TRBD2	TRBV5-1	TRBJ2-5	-	CASSPGGSGSRAQYF	TGCGCCAGCAGCCCTGGGGGCAGCGGGAGCCGGGCCCAGTACTTC
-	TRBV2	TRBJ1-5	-	CASSIRDSNQPQHF	TGTGCCAGCAGTATCCGGGACAGCAATCAGCCCCAGCATTTT
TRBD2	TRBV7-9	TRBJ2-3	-	CASSSRGLAGGPTDTQYF	TGTGCCAGCAGCTCTCGAGGGCTAGCGGGAGGGCCCACAGATACGCAGTATTTT
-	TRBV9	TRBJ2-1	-	CASSVVLQGNEQFF	TGTGCCAGCAGCGTAGTCCTTCAGGGGAATGAGCAGTTCTTC
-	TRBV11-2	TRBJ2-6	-	CASSPGRGRRSGANVLTF	TGTGCCAGCAGCCCGGGGAGGGGGCGCAGGTCTGGGGCCAACGTCCTGACTTTC
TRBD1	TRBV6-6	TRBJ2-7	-	CASRGTGVSYEQYF	TGTGCCAGCAGAGGGACAGGCGTCTCCTACGAGCAGTACTTC
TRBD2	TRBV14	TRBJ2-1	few	CASSQGRTSGKEQFF	TGTGCCAGCAGCCAAGGGCGGACTAGCGGGAAAGAGCAGTTCTTC
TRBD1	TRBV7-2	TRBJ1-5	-	CASSAGTAYQPQHF	TGTGCCAGCAGCGCGGGGACAGCTTATCAGCCCCAGCATTTT
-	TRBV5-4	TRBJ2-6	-	CASSLARQTSSGANVLTF	TGTGCCAGCAGCTTGGCCCGACAGACCTCCTCTGGGGCCAACGTCCTGACTTTC
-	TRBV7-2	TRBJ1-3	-	CASSLQRSGNTIYF	TGTGCCAGCAGCTTGCAGCGCTCTGGAAACACCATATATTTT
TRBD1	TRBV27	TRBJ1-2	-	CASSRGQGDWGYTF	TGTGCCAGCAGTCGTGGACAGGGGGATTGGGGCTACACCTTC
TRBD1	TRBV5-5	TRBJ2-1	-	CASSLTGGSYNEQFF	TGTGCCAGCAGCTTAACAGGGGGCTCCTACAATGAGCAGTTCTTC
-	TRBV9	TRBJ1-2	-	CASSVERVGYGYTF	TGTGCCAGCAGCGTAGAAAGGGTTGGTTATGGCTACACCTTC
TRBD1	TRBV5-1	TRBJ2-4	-	CASSLGAGGDKNIQYF	TGCGCCAGCAGCTTGGGAGCAGGGGGAGACAAAAACATTCAGTACTTC
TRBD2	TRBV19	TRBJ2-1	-	CASSVTSADYNEQFF	TGTGCCAGTAGTGTGACTAGCGCTGACTACAATGAGCAGTTCTTC
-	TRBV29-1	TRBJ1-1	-	CSVEDQTGEAFF	TGCAGCGTTGAAGATCAGACCGGAGAAGCTTTCTTT
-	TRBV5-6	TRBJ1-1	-	CASSLIYLEHTEAFF	TGTGCCAGCAGCTTGATTTACTTAGAGCACACTGAAGCTTTCTTT
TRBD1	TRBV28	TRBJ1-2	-	CASSPPGQGRYGYTF	TGTGCCAGCAGTCCACCGGGACAGGGGCGATATGGCTACACCTTC
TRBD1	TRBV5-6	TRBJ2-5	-	CASSLPNRGQETQYF	TGTGCCAGCAGCTTGCCTAACAGGGGTCAAGAGACCCAGTACTTC
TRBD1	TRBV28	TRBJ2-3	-	CASSRLLRTGALTDTQYF	TGTGCCAGCAGCCGCCTTCTACGGACAGGGGCTTTAACAGATACGCAGTATTTT
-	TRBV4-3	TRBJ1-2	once	CASSPSTGSNYGYTF	TGCGCCAGCAGCCCCTCGACAGGTTCTAACTATGGCTACACCTTC
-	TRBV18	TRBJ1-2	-	CASSEFSNYGYTF	TGTGCCAGCTCAGAGTTTTCTAACTATGGCTACACCTTC
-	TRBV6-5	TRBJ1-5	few	CASSTMVNSNQPQHF	TGTGCCAGCAGCACGATGGTTAATAGCAATCAGCCCCAGCATTTT
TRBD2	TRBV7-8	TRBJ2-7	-	CASSPAGGVGVLAYEQYF	TGTGCCAGCAGCCCAGCGGGGGGGGTTGGGGTTTTAGCCTACGAGCAGTACTTC
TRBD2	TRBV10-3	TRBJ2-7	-	CAISVGFAGDEQYF	TGTGCCATCAGTGTGGGGTTTGCGGGGGACGAGCAGTACTTC
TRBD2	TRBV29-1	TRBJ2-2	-	CSVEASGRFNGELFF	TGCAGCGTTGAAGCTAGCGGGAGATTTAACGGGGAGCTGTTTTTT
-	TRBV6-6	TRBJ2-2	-	CASSYIGPNTGELFF	TGTGCCAGCAGTTACATAGGTCCGAACACCGGGGAGCTGTTTTTT
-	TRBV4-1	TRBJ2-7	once	CASRLTSFSYEQYF	TGCGCCAGCAGGCTAACTAGTTTTTCCTACGAGCAGTACTTC
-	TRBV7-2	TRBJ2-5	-	CASSPGASPGTQYF	TGTGCCAGCAGTCCCGGCGCTAGCCCGGGGACCCAGTACTTC